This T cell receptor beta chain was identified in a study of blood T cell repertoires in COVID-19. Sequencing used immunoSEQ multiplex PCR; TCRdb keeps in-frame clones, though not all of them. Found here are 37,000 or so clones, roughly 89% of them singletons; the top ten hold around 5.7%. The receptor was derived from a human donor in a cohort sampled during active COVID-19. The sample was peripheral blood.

The DNA for the CDR3 is TGTGCCAGCAGCTCCGTGACAGGGGGCGCGTACGAGCAGTACTTC. This translates into CASSSVTGGAYEQYF. V and J are TRBV7-2 and TRBJ2-7, with 10 bases that match TRBD1. The V segment lost 4 bases and the J segment 4 bases; nucleotides outside the gene matches: 7. The germline V gene encodes CDR1 SGHTA and CDR2 FQGNSA. This CDR3 is built from 15 residues.